This TCR beta chain was identified during a study of CXCR3-negative and CXCR3-positive naive CD8 T cells. General study points: Each naive subset displayed comparably high diversity, whereas memory CD8+ cells displayed much lower diversity.

Points on this clonotype: Its antigen is as yet unknown.

Via 5' RACE with UMI labels, TRB cDNA libraries were prepared. TCRdb re-called the 5' RACE reads; one entry per CDR3 protein, DNA not given. The data include some 130,000 distinct CDR3 sequences; the top ten clones carry 0.25% to 0.35%. Germline loops: CDR1 SGHAT, CDR2 FQNNGV. This CDR3 has 12 residues. This rearrangement joins TRBV11-2 to TRBJ2-7; TCRdb lists TRBD1, though no DNA is available to test this call. The sample was naive CXCR3- CD8+ T cells from blood. The subset denotes: CD45RO-CCR7+CD27+CD95- naive CD8+ T cells lacking CXCR3 (TNR3-). The sequence derives from a human donor in good health. Some clones in this sample may be carry-over from other donors' samples. CDR3 loop: CASTLTGYEQYF.